This T cell receptor beta chain derives from a study of CD8 T cells in ankylosing spondylitis. Each TCR beta library was made by quantitative 5'-RACE that incorporated molecular barcodes. TCRdb recomputed calls from the 5' RACE reads with MiXCR, one row per CDR3 protein. The sample records roughly 300,000 distinct CDR3 sequences, around 8% being singletons. Trimming cost V 7 bases and J 7 bases, with 13 bases left between them. Germline CDR1 LNHDA, CDR2 SQIVND (reference sequence). The CDR3 sequence is 13 residues long. Whole-study findings and limits: In ankylosing spondylitis blood, a motif of several highly homologous TCR beta variants appeared characteristic. Disease-linked clones bore a CD8+ phenotype, appearing relatively rarely in peripheral blood. Reactive arthritis synovial fluid and blood previously showed some of these motif variants. Enrichment of disease-linked clones was reportedly significant in matched ankylosing spondylitis synovial fluid.

In this sample, this clonotype turned up a few times. Its antigen remains unidentified. The sample comprised blood, either unsorted or a sorted T cell fraction (not recorded which). This TCR came from a male donor with ankylosing spondylitis. V is TRBV19 and J is TRBJ2-2, with D uncertain. CDR3 nucleotide sequence: TGTGCCAGTACCCCGGGCCCCATCGGGGAGCTGTTTTTT. Translated, it gives CASTPGPIGELFF.